Below, 30 T cell receptor beta chains from the same sample are listed, as sequenced in a study of cytomegalovirus exposure and HLA in healthy donors. PCR primers comprised 60 Vbeta and 13 Jbeta primers. This table comes from immunoSEQ multiplex PCR, and its TCRdb copy is limited to in-frame clones, with some not included. In the table there are about 160,000 clones, approximately 80% of which are singletons. The sequenced sample consisted of PBMCs. These receptors originate from a man between 18 and 29 years old in good health and CMV-seropositive.

The rearrangement links TRBV9 to TRBJ2-7; a possible D gene is TRBD2 (6 bases). V shed 3 bases and J shed 1 base, with 14 bases lying between them. CDR3 size: 15 residues. Germline V gives CDR1 SGDLS, CDR2 YYNGEE. In DNA, the CDR3 is TGTGCCAGCAGCGGGGGACTTAAGGAGTCCTACGAGCAGTACTTC. Protein sequence: CASSGGLKESYEQYF.

The J gene is TRBJ2-3, the V gene TRBV30, with a tentative D call TRBD2 (7 bases). The CDR3 is 14 amino acids. Germline V gene data show CDR1 as GTSNPN and CDR2 as SVGIG (reference sequence). The V end lost 5 bases, the J end lost 4 bases, and 16 bases lay between the germline ends. The CDR3 reads CAWPKGGAPDTQYF. CDR3 coding DNA: TGTGCCTGGCCTAAGGGGGGGGCGCCAGATACGCAGTATTTT.

This sequence joins TRBV29-1 and TRBJ2-5, with 14 bases that match TRBD2. In germline, CDR1 is SQVTM, CDR2 ANQGSEA. CDR3 length: 14 amino acids. Losses at the gene ends were 7 bases for V and 5 bases for J; bases not matched to a gene: 6. The CDR3 DNA reads as TGCAGCGCCGCCGGGACTAGCGGGAGTGAGACCCAGTACTTC. This translates into CSAAGTSGSETQYF.

The chain recombines TRBV30 with TRBJ1-2; TRBD1 agrees at 9 bases. The germline CDR1 and CDR2 sequences are GTSNPN and SVGIG (reference sequence). V was pared by 1 base and J by 4 bases, with 4 bases of the junction left unmatched. The CDR3 consists of 14 residues. The CDR3, as DNA: TGTGCCTGGAGTGAGGACAGGGGTGGCTATGGCTACACCTTC. Translation gives CAWSEDRGGYGYTF.

The chain employs TRBV7-2 and TRBJ1-1, with 9 bases aligning to TRBD1. The germline V gene has CDR1 SGHTA and CDR2 FQGNSA. The CDR3 covers 15 residues. V shed 5 bases and J 0 bases; nucleotides not matched to a gene: 4. CDR3 sequence: CASSADRGLNTEAFF. In DNA, the CDR3 is TGTGCCAGCAGCGCCGACAGGGGGTTGAACACTGAAGCTTTCTTT.

The V and J genes are TRBV6-1 and TRBJ1-4, with 9 bases that match TRBD1. This CDR3 comprises 15 residues. The V gene end was trimmed by 4 bases and the J gene end by 7 bases; junction bases not matched to a gene: 7. Germline-derived CDR1 and CDR2 are MNHNS and SASEGT. CDR3 in amino acids: CASSVGQGGGEKLFF. CDR3 in DNA: TGTGCCAGCAGTGTGGGACAGGGAGGCGGTGAAAAACTGTTTTTT.

The genes are TRBV27 and TRBJ1-1, with 7 bases matching TRBD1. This CDR3 comprises 15 residues. Germline loops: CDR1 MNHEY, CDR2 SMNVEV (reference sequence). J gave up 0 bases and V 4 bases, and 5 bases lay outside the gene matches. The CDR3 sequence: CASSSYGTVNTEAFF. Here the CDR3 DNA reads TGTGCCAGCAGTTCGTACGGGACAGTGAACACTGAAGCTTTCTTT.

This chain links TRBV4-2 with TRBJ1-2; D is undetermined. Germline V gene data show CDR1 as LGHNA and CDR2 as YNFKEQ. The length of the CDR3 is 13 residues. Trimming took 5 bases from V and 8 from J, leaving 15 bases between them. DNA for the CDR3: TGTGCCAGCAGCGACCGGGTCGGGGAGGGCTACACCTTC. As protein: CASSDRVGEGYTF.

The chain combines TRBV19 with TRBJ2-1, with 15 bases identical to TRBD2. Germline loops: CDR1 LNHDA, CDR2 SQIVND (reference sequence). The CDR3 runs 19 residues. Trimming at V came to 4 bases and at J to 8 bases, leaving 15 bases not matched to a gene. The chain's CDR3 is CASSRRTSGREEEMYEQFF. CDR3 DNA: TGTGCCAGTAGTAGACGGACTAGCGGGAGGGAGGAGGAGATGTATGAGCAGTTCTTC. Full variable domain (remainder filled in from reference TRBV19 and TRBJ2-1): DGGITQSPKYLFRKEGQNVTLSCEQNLNHDAMYWYRQDPGQGLRLIYYSQIVNDFQKGDIAEGYSVSREKKESFPLTVTSAQKNPTAFYLCASSRRTSGREEEMYEQFFGPGTRLTVL.

This clone appeared once. V usage is TRBV11-2 and J usage is TRBJ1-5, with a possible D match to TRBD1 (6 bases). The CDR3 consists of 15 residues. Germline V lookup: CDR1 SGHAT, CDR2 FQNNGV. V shed 5 bases and J shed 2 bases, with 13 bases lying between them. CDR3 region: CASSLGQPGNQPQHF. The CDR3 DNA reads TGTGCCAGCAGCCTAGGACAGCCGGGCAATCAGCCCCAGCATTTT.

In this sample, this clone turned up once. The chain employs TRBV19 and TRBJ1-5, with 9 bases matching TRBD1. Germline CDR1 reads LNHDA; CDR2 reads SQIVND (reference sequence). The CDR3 consists of 15 residues. With 3 bases clipped from V and 5 bases from J, the junction kept 5 bases outside the gene matches. Here the CDR3 reads CASSIPGQGYQPQHF. The DNA for the CDR3 is TGTGCCAGTAGTATTCCGGGACAGGGTTATCAGCCCCAGCATTTT.

V usage is TRBV5-8 and J usage is TRBJ1-6; tentatively, D is TRBD1 (6 bases). The CDR3 length is 17 residues. CDR1 and CDR2 (germline): SGHTS, YDEGEE. Trimming removed 0 bases from V and 8 bases from J, with 18 bases in between. In nucleotides, the CDR3 is TGTGCCAGCAGCTTGGGGGCAGGGGCCTTGCAGGATTCACCCCTCCACTTT. Residues: CASSLGAGALQDSPLHF.

V is TRBV6-6 and J is TRBJ1-1; perhaps TRBD1 as D (5 bases). The germline V gene has CDR1 MNHNY and CDR2 SVGAGI (reference sequence). The CDR3 sequence is 15 residues long. The germline V and J ends were trimmed by 2 bases and 4 bases, with 14 bases remaining between them. CDR3 amino acids: CASSYRGGLATEAFF. For the CDR3, the DNA is TGTGCCAGCAGTTACCGGGGGGGTTTGGCCACTGAAGCTTTCTTT.

The gene calls are TRBV5-1 and TRBJ2-1, with 8 bases that match TRBD2. This CDR3 region has 18 residues. The V and J ends lost 1 base and 2 bases, in that order; junction bases with no gene match: 11. The V gene's germline CDR1 is SGHRS and CDR2 YFSETQ. The CDR3 region has the DNA TGCGCCAGCAGCTTGTCACTTACCCGCGGGGGGACCTACAATGAGCAGTTCTTC. Translation gives CASSLSLTRGGTYNEQFF.

In this sample, this clone turned up a few times. The rearrangement links TRBV4-2 to TRBJ2-1; D gene unclear. The CDR3 sequence is 14 residues long. Germline V lookup: CDR1 LGHNA, CDR2 YNFKEQ. V gave up 0 bases and J gave up 9 bases, with 12 bases separating them. The CDR3 DNA reads TGTGCCAGCAGCCAAGATAAGTGGTACGGTGAGCAGTTCTTC. Translated: CASSQDKWYGEQFF.

The rearrangement links TRBV16 to TRBJ1-1; D is uncertain. V was trimmed by 0 bases and J by 2 bases, leaving 7 bases between them. The CDR3 contains 14 residues. In germline, CDR1 is KGHSY, CDR2 FQNENV. This CDR3 is CASSQSTVNTEAFF. CDR3 DNA sequence: TGTGCCAGCAGCCAATCTACAGTTAACACTGAAGCTTTCTTT.

V usage is TRBV29-1 and J usage is TRBJ2-7; D remains unclear. Per germline, CDR1 SQVTM and CDR2 ANQGSEA. This CDR3 has 13 amino acids. V was clipped by 1 base and J by 0 bases, with 7 bases between them. The CDR3 DNA is TGCAGCGTTGAAGGAGGAAACTCCTACGAGCAGTACTTC. It specifies CSVEGGNSYEQYF.

This chain links TRBV23-1 with TRBJ2-7; the D gene is possibly TRBD2 (5 bases). TRBV23-1 is classed as an ORF, of uncertain function. The germline V and J ends were trimmed by 3 bases and 2 bases, with 11 bases remaining between them. The CDR3 loop spans 14 amino acids. CDR3 nucleotide sequence: TGCGCCAGCAGTCATCGGTTGAGGGCCTACGAGCAGTACTTC. This gives the protein CASSHRLRAYEQYF.

Note on this clone: At the DNA level, this CDR3 is encoded by other sequences in the same sample as well. The chain employs TRBV19 and TRBJ1-2; 7 bases match TRBD1. With 2 bases clipped from V and 8 bases from J, the junction kept 14 bases outside the gene matches. This CDR3 is built from 16 residues. CDR1 and CDR2 (germline): LNHDA, SQIVND (reference sequence). CDR3 in DNA: TGTGCCAGTAGTATAAACTGGACAGGAGCGTTGGGGGGCTACACCTTC. As protein: CASSINWTGALGGYTF.

This rearrangement joins TRBV27 to TRBJ1-2; the match to TRBD1 covers 8 bases. The CDR3 spans 15 residues. Germline V gene data show CDR1 as MNHEY and CDR2 as SMNVEV (reference sequence). After removal of 5 bases from V and 4 bases from J, the junction contained 9 bases not matched to a gene. The CDR3 here is CASSIGQGGGYGYTF. Written as DNA, the CDR3 is TGTGCCAGCAGTATTGGACAGGGCGGGGGCTATGGCTACACCTTC.

The J gene is TRBJ2-1, the V gene TRBV7-8; unclear D gene. CDR1 SGHVS and CDR2 FQNEAQ come from the germline V gene. This CDR3 is 11 amino acids long. The germline V and J ends were trimmed by 5 bases and 8 bases, with 7 bases remaining between them. CDR3 region: CASSASDEQFF. CDR3 nucleotides: TGTGCCAGCAGCGCTTCGGATGAGCAGTTCTTC. Drawing the rest from reference TRBV7-8 and TRBJ2-1, the complete variable domain is GAGVSQSPRYKVAKRGQDVALRCDPISGHVSLFWYQQALGQGPEFLTYFQNEAQLDKSGLPSDRFFAERPEGSVSTLKIQRTQQEDSAVYLCASSASDEQFFGPGTRLTVL.

This chain joins TRBV2 and TRBJ2-5; D perhaps matches TRBD2 (6 bases). The length of the CDR3 is 16 residues. The ends were cut back, 6 bases at V and 4 bases at J, with 21 bases in the middle. Germline CDR1 SNHLY, CDR2 FYNNEI. Written as DNA, the CDR3 is TGTGCCAGCAGGCGGACCGTCGGGGGTGAGGGAGAGACCCAGTACTTC. Protein sequence: CASRRTVGGEGETQYF.

This clone was seen a handful of times. The chain uses TRBV4-2 and TRBJ2-3; TRBD2 agrees at 8 bases. The CDR3 consists of 16 residues. Germline CDR1 reads LGHNA; CDR2 reads YNFKEQ. J gave up 8 bases and V 1 base, and 11 bases lay outside the gene matches. CDR3 sequence reads: CASSQVSPGGRVTQYF. The DNA of the CDR3 is TGTGCCAGCAGCCAAGTATCCCCGGGGGGGCGGGTTACGCAGTATTTT.

The genes are TRBV25-1 and TRBJ2-1, with 9 bases aligning to TRBD2. Germline loops: CDR1 MGHDK, CDR2 SYGVNS. The CDR3 runs 15 residues. V lost 5 bases and J lost 7; bases outside the gene matches: 9. The CDR3 loop reads CASSPRAGGGNEQFF. In DNA, the CDR3 is TGTGCCAGCAGTCCCCGAGCGGGAGGTGGAAATGAGCAGTTCTTC.

The rearrangement joins TRBV7-7 to TRBJ2-1; D may be TRBD2 (6 bases). V lost 5 bases, J lost 5 bases, and 10 bases lay in between. Germline CDR1 reads SSHAT; CDR2 reads FNYEAQ (reference sequence). This CDR3 is 13 amino acids long. The CDR3 spells CASSIGTHNEQFF. The CDR3 DNA is TGTGCCAGCAGCATCGGGACTCACAATGAGCAGTTCTTC. Supplemented by reference TRBV7-7 and TRBJ2-1, the full variable domain reads GAGVSQSPRYKVTKRGQDVTLRCDPISSHATLYWYQQALGQGPEFLTYFNYEAQPDKSGLPSDRFSAERPEGSISTLTIQRTEQRDSAMYRCASSIGTHNEQFFGPGTRLTVL.

This sequence joins TRBV5-8 and TRBJ1-5; no clear D. Trimming removed 0 bases at V and 4 bases at J, with 8 bases between. CDR1 is SGHTS and CDR2 is YDEGEE in the germline V gene. This CDR3 is 14 amino acids long. The CDR3 nucleotides read TGTGCCAGCAGCTTGGTAAGCGGAAATCAGCCCCAGCATTTT. This encodes CASSLVSGNQPQHF.

V gene TRBV5-1 combines with J gene TRBJ1-5; tentative D call: TRBD1 (5 bases). Germline assignment: CDR1 SGHRS and CDR2 YFSETQ. V was pared by 3 bases and J by 10 bases, with 14 bases between. The CDR3 has 13 residues. The CDR3 DNA reads as TGCGCCAGCAGCTCAGACAATAGGGGACCCCAGCATTTT. The encoded protein is CASSSDNRGPQHF. Drawing the rest from reference TRBV5-1 and TRBJ1-5, the complete variable domain is KAGVTQTPRYLIKTRGQQVTLSCSPISGHRSVSWYQQTPGQGLQFLFEYFSETQRNKGNFPGRFSGRQFSNSRSEMNVSTLELGDSALYLCASSSDNRGPQHFGDGTRLSIL.

This CDR3 is CASSLGGDYSYNEQFF. For the CDR3, the DNA is TGTGCCAGCAGTTTGGGGGGTGACTACTCCTACAATGAGCAGTTCTTC. The V and J genes are TRBV6-6 and TRBJ2-1, with D perhaps matching TRBD2 (6 bases). CDR3 length equals 16 residues. V lost 4 bases, J lost 0 bases, and 13 bases lay in between. CDR1 is MNHNY, CDR2 SVGAGI, per germline (reference sequence).

The chain employs TRBV4-1 and TRBJ1-6, with 9 positions matching TRBD1. Losses at the gene ends were 2 bases for V and 6 bases for J; bases not matched to a gene: 5. This CDR3 spans 16 amino acids. CDR1 MGHRA and CDR2 YSYEKL come from the germline V gene. In nucleotides, the CDR3 is TGCGCCAGCAGCCAATCGGGACAGGGACGTAATTCACCCCTCCACTTT. Translating gives CASSQSGQGRNSPLHF.

As regards this clone: The junction shows a germline mismatch at one end, possibly a read error. V is TRBV7-9 and J is TRBJ2-5; a possible D gene is TRBD2 (5 bases). Per germline, CDR1 SEHNR and CDR2 FQNEAQ (reference sequence). This CDR3 is 17 amino acids long. The CDR3 DNA sequence: TGTTCCAGCAGCCCATATTTAAGGTCCCCCCGCGGGGAGACCCAGTACTTC. Its protein product is CSSSPYLRSPRGETQYF.